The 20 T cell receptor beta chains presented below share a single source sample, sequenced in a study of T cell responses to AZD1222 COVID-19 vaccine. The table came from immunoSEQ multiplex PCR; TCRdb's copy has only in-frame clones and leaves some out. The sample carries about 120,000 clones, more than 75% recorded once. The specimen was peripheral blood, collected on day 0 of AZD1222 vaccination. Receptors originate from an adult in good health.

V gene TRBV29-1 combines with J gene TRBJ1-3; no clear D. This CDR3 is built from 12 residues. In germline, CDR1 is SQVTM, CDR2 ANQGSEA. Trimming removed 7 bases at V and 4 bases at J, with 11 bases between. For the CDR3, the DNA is TGCAGCGCAGTGGGGTCAGGAAACACCATATATTTT. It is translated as CSAVGSGNTIYF.

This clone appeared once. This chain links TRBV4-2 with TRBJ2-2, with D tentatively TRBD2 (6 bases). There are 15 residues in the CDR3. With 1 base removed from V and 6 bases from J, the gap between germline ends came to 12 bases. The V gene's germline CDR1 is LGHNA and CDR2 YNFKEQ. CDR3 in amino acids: CASSQVTRSPGELFF. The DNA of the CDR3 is TGTGCCAGCAGCCAAGTGACTAGATCACCCGGGGAGCTGTTTTTT.

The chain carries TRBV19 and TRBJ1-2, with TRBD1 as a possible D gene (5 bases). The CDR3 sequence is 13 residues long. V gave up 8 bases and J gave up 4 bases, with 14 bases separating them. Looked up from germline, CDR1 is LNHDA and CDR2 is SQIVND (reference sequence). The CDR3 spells CASSSGTAYGYTF. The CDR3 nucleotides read TGTGCCAGTTCTTCCGGGACGGCCTATGGCTACACCTTC.

The CDR3 reads CASRGEGFTDTQYF. The CDR3 nucleotides read TGTGCCAGTAGGGGGGAAGGGTTCACAGATACGCAGTATTTT. The chain recombines TRBV19 with TRBJ2-3; TRBD1 or TRBD2 may be the D gene (5 bases each). The germline V gene has CDR1 LNHDA and CDR2 SQIVND (reference sequence). V shed 6 bases and J shed 2 bases, with 12 bases lying between them. The CDR3 is made up of 14 amino acids. The variable domain in full, with the rest retrieved from reference TRBV19 and TRBJ2-3, is DGGITQSPKYLFRKEGQNVTLSCEQNLNHDAMYWYRQDPGQGLRLIYYSQIVNDFQKGDIAEGYSVSREKKESFPLTVTSAQKNPTAFYLCASRGEGFTDTQYFGPGTRLTVL.

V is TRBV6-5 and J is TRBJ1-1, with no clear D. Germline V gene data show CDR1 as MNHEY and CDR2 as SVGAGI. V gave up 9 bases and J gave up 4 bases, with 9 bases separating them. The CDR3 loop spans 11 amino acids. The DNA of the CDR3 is TGTGCCAGTCTGCGGGGCACTGAAGCTTTCTTT. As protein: CASLRGTEAFF.

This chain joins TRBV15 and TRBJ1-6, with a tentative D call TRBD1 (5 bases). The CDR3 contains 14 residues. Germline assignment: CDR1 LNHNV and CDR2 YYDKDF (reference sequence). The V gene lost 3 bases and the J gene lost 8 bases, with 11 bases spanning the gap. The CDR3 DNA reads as TGTGCCACCAGCAGCAACGGGGCGGATTCACCCCTCCACTTT. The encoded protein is CATSSNGADSPLHF. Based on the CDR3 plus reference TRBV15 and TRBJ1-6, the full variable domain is DAMVIQNPRYQVTQFGKPVTLSCSQTLNHNVMYWYQQKSSQAPKLLFHYYDKDFNNEADTPDNFQSRRPNTSFCFLDIRSPGLGDTAMYLCATSSNGADSPLHFGNGTRLTVT.

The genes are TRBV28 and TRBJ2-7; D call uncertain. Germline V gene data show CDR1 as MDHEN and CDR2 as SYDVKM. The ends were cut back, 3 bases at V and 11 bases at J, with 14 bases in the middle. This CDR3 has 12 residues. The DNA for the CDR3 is TGTGCCAGCAGTTTCTCCCGAGACCCCGAGTACTTC. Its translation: CASSFSRDPEYF.

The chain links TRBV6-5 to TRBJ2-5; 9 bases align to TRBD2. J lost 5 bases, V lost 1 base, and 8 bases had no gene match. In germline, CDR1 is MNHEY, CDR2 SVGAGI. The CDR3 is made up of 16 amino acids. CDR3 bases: TGTGCCAGCAGTTACTGGCTAGCGGGGCCCGAGGAGACCCAGTACTTC. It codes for CASSYWLAGPEETQYF.

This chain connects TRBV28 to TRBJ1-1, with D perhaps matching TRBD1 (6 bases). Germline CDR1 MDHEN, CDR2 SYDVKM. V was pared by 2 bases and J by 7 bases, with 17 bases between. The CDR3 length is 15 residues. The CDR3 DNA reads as TGTGCCAGCAGTTTAGGGGGCGGTGTTCTGGGTGAAGCTTTCTTT. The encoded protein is CASSLGGGVLGEAFF.

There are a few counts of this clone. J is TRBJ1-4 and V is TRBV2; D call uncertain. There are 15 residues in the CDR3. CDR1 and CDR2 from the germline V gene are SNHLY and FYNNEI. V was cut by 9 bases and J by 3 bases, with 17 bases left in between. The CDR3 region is CASLNGEVANEKLFF. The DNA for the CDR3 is TGTGCCAGTCTTAACGGGGAAGTAGCTAATGAAAAACTGTTTTTT.

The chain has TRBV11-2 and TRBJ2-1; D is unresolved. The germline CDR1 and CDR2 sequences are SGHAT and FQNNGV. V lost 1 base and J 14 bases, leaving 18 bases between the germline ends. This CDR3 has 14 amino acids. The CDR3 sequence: CASSLAVQVMAEFF. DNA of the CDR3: TGTGCCAGCAGCTTAGCAGTCCAGGTTATGGCGGAGTTCTTC.

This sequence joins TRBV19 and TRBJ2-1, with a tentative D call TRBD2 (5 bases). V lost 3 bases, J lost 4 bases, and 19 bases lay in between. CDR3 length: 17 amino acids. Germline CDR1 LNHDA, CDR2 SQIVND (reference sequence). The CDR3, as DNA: TGTGCCAGTAGTATCTCGAAGCGGTCCCGAAGGTACAATGAGCAGTTCTTC. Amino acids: CASSISKRSRRYNEQFF.

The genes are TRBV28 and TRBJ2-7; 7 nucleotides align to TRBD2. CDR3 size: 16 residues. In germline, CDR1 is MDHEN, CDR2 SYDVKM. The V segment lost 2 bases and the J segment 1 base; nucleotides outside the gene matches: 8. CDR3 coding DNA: TGTGCCAGCAGTTTAAGTGGGAGGGACCTATCCTACGAGCAGTACTTC. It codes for CASSLSGRDLSYEQYF.

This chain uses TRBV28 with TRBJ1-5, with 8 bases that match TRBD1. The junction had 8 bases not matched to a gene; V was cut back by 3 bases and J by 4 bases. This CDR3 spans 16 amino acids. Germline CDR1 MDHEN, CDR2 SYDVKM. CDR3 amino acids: CASSLRAGGLNQPQHF. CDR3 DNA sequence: TGTGCCAGCAGTTTGAGGGCAGGGGGCCTTAATCAGCCCCAGCATTTT. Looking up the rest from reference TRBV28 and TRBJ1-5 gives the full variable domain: DVKVTQSSRYLVKRTGEKVFLECVQDMDHENMFWYRQDPGLGLRLIYFSYDVKMKEKGDIPEGYSVSREKKERFSLILESASTNQTSMYLCASSLRAGGLNQPQHFGDGTRLSIL.

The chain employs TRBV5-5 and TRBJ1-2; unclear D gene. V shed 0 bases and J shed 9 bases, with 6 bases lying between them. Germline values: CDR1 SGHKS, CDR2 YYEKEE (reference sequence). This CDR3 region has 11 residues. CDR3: CASSLDLRYTF. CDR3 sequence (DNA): TGTGCCAGCAGCTTGGATCTACGCTACACCTTC. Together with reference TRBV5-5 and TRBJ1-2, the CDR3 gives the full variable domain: DAGVTQSPTHLIKTRGQQVTLRCSPISGHKSVSWYQQVLGQGPQFIFQYYEKEERGRGNFPDRFSARQFPNYSSELNVNALLLGDSALYLCASSLDLRYTFGSGTRLTVV.

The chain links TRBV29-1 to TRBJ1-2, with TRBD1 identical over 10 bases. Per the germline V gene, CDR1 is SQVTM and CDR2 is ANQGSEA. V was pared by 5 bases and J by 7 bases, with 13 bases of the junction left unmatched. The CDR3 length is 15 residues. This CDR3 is CSVTDPGTGEGGYTF. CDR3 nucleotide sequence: TGCAGCGTTACAGACCCCGGGACAGGGGAAGGTGGCTACACCTTC.

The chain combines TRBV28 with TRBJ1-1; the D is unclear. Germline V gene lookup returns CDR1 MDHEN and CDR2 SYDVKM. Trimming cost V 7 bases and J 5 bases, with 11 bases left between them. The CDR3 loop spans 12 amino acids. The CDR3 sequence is CASNPGDTEAFF. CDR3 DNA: TGTGCCAGCAACCCCGGGGATACTGAAGCTTTCTTT. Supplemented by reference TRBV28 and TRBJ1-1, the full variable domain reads DVKVTQSSRYLVKRTGEKVFLECVQDMDHENMFWYRQDPGLGLRLIYFSYDVKMKEKGDIPEGYSVSREKKERFSLILESASTNQTSMYLCASNPGDTEAFFGQGTRLTVV.

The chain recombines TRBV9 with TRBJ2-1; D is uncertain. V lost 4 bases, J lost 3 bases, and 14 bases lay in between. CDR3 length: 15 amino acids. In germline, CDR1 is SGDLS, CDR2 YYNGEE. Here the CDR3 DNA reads TGTGCCAGCAGCCCCCGTGAGAAAGGCTACAATGAGCAGTTCTTC. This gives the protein CASSPREKGYNEQFF.

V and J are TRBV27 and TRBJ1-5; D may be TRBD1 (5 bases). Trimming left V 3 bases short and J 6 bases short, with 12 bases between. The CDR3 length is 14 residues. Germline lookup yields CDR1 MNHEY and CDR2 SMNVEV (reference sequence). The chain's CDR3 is CASSFQGTGQPQHF. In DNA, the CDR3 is TGTGCCAGCAGTTTTCAGGGAACGGGTCAGCCCCAGCATTTT.

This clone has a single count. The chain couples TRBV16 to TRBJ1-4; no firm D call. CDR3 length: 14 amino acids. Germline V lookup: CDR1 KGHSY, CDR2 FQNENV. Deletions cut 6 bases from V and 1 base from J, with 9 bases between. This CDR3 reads CASSPQLTNEKLFF. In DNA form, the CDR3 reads TGTGCCAGCAGTCCACAGTTAACTAATGAAAAACTGTTTTTT.